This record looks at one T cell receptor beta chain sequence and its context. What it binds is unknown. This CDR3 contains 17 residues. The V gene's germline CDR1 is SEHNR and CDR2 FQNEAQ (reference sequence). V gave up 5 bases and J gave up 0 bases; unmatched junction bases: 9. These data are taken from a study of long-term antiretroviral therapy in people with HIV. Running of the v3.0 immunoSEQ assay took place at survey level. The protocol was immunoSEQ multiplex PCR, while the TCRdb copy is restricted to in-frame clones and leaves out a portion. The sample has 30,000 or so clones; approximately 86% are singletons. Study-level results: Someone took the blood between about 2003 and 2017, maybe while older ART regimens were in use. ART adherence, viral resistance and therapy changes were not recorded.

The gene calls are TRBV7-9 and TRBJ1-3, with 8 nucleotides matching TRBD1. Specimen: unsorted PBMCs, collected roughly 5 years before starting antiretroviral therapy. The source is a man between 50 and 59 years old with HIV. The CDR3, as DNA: TGTGCCAGCAGCGAGTCCGGGACAGGAGTCTCTGGAAACACCATATATTTT. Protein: CASSESGTGVSGNTIYF.